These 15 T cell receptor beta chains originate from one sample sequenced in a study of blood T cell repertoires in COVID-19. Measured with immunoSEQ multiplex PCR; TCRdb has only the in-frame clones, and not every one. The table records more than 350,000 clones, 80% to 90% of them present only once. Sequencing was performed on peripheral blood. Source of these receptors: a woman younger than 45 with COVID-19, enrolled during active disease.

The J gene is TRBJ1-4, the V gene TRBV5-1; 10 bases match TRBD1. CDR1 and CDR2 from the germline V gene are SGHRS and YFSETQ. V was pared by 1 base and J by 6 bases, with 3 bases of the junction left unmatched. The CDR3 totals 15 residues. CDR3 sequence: CASSLTTGGDEKLFF. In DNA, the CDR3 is TGCGCCAGCAGCTTGACGACAGGGGGCGATGAAAAACTGTTTTTT.

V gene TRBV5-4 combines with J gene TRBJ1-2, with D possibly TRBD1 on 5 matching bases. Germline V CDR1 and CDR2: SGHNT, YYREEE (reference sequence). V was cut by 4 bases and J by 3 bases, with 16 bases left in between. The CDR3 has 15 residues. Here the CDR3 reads CASSPNPTVHYGYTF. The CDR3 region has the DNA TGTGCCAGCAGCCCAAACCCGACAGTCCACTATGGCTACACCTTC. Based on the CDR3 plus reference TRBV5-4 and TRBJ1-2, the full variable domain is ETGVTQSPTHLIKTRGQQVTLRCSSQSGHNTVSWYQQALGQGPQFIFQYYREEENGRGNFPPRFSGLQFPNYSSELNVNALELDDSALYLCASSPNPTVHYGYTFGSGTRLTVV.

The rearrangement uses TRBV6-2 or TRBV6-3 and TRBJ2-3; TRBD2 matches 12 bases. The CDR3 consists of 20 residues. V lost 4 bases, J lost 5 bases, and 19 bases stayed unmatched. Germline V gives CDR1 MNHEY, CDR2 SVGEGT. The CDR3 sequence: CASSSFTPRLAGENRDTQYF. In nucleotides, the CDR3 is TGTGCCAGCAGTTCCTTCACCCCCCGACTAGCGGGAGAAAATCGAGATACGCAGTATTTT.

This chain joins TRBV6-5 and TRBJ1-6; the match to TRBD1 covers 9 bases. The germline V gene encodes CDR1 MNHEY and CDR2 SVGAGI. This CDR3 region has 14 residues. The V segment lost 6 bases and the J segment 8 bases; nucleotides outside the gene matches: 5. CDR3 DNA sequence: TGTGCCAGCAGCGCCTGGACAGGGGATTCACCCCTCCACTTT. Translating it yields CASSAWTGDSPLHF.

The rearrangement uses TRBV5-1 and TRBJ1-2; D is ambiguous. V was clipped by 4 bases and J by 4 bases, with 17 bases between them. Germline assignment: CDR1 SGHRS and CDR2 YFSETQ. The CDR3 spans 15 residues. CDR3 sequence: CASSLDVPTGYGYTF. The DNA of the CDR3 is TGCGCCAGCAGCCTGGACGTCCCCACGGGCTATGGCTACACCTTC. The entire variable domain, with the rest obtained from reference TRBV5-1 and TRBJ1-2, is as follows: KAGVTQTPRYLIKTRGQQVTLSCSPISGHRSVSWYQQTPGQGLQFLFEYFSETQRNKGNFPGRFSGRQFSNSRSEMNVSTLELGDSALYLCASSLDVPTGYGYTFGSGTRLTVV.

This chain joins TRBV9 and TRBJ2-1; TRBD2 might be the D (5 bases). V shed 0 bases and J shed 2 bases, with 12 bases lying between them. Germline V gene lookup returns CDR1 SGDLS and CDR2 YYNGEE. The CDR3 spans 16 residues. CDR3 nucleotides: TGTGCCAGCAGCGTAGTCCGCGGGTCAACCTACAATGAGCAGTTCTTC. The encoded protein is CASSVVRGSTYNEQFF.

The CDR3 loop reads CASSLAGGFSYEQYF. The CDR3 DNA reads TGTGCCAGCAGCTTAGCGGGAGGCTTCTCCTACGAGCAGTACTTC. V gene TRBV11-2 combines with J gene TRBJ2-7, with TRBD2 matching 7 bases. The CDR3 is 15 residues long. Germline V gene lookup returns CDR1 SGHAT and CDR2 FQNNGV. Trimming cost V 1 base and J 0 bases; bases outside gene matches: 3. The entire variable domain, with the rest obtained from reference TRBV11-2 and TRBJ2-7, is as follows: EAGVAQSPRYKIIEKRQSVAFWCNPISGHATLYWYQQILGQGPKLLIQFQNNGVVDDSQLPKDRFSAERLKGVDSTLKIQPAKLEDSAVYLCASSLAGGFSYEQYFGPGTRLTVT.

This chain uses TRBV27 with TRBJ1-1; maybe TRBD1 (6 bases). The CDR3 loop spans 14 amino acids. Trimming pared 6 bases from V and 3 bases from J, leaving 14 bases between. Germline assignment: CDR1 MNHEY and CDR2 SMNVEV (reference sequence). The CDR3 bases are TGTGCCAGCAGACCAACAGGGTTTGACACTGAAGCTTTCTTT. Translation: CASRPTGFDTEAFF.

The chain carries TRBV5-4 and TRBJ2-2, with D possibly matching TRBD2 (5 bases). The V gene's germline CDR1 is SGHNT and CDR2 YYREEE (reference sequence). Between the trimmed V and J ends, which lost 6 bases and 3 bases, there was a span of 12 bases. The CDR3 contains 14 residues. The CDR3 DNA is TGTGCCAGCACCGACCTGGAGGACACCGGGGAGCTGTTTTTT. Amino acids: CASTDLEDTGELFF.

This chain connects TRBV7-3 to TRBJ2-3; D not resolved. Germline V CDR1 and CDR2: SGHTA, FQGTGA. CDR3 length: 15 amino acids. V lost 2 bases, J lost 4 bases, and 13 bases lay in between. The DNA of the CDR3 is TGTGCCAGCAGCTTAGGGCGAACCGTGGCAGATACGCAGTATTTT. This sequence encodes CASSLGRTVADTQYF.

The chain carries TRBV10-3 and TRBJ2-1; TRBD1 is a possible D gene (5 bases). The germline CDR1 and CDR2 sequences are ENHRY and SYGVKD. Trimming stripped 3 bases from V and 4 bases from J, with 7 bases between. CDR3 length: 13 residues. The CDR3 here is CAISENRYNEQFF. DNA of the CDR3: TGTGCCATCAGTGAAAACAGGTACAATGAGCAGTTCTTC.

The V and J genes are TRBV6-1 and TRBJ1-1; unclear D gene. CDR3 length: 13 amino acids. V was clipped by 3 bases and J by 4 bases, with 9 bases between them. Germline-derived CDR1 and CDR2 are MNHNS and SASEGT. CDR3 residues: CASSEVGFTEAFF. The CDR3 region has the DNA TGTGCCAGCAGTGAGGTCGGGTTCACTGAAGCTTTCTTT.

The DNA for the CDR3 is TGTGCCAGCAGTTTGAGTGGGCTGGACGAGCAGTACTTC. This gives the protein CASSLSGLDEQYF. The chain uses TRBV28 and TRBJ2-7; D gene ambiguous. CDR1 is MDHEN, CDR2 SYDVKM, per germline. The V gene lost 3 bases and the J gene lost 5 bases, with 11 bases spanning the gap. The CDR3 covers 13 residues.

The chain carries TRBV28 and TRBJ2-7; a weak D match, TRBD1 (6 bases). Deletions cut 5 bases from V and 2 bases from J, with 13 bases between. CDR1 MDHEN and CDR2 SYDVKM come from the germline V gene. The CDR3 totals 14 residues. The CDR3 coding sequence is TGTGCCAGCAGTCACAGGGTCGCGGCCTACGAGCAGTACTTC. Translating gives CASSHRVAAYEQYF.

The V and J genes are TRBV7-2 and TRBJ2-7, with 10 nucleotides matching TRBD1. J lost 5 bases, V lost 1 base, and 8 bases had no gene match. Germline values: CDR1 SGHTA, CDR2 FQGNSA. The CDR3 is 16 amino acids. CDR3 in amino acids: CASSLDFGTGAHEQYF. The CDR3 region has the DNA TGTGCCAGCAGCTTAGACTTCGGGACAGGGGCCCACGAGCAGTACTTC.